The rows below give T cell receptor beta chains drawn from one sample of a study of T cells after yellow fever vaccination. Each CDR3 protein is one row after TCRdb ran MiXCR on the 5' RACE reads. The sample has almost 600,000 distinct CDR3 sequences, roughly 13% seen once. Here the sequenced sample was PBMCs, taken on the day of the yellow fever booster vaccination. These receptor sequences come from a man younger than 40 who received the YFV17D yellow fever vaccine. Both conserved end residues are part of each CDR3. The D gene is left open where the match is weak. The size of a clone is reported for some rows only, either as once, few or many, or as a class for expanded clones.

D	V	J	size	CDR3	DNA
TRBD2	TRBV7-6	TRBJ2-1	.	CASSDGLAVYNEQFF	TGTGCCAGCAGTGACGGACTAGCGGTTTACAATGAGCAGTTCTTC
.	TRBV12-3/TRBV12-4	TRBJ2-1	many	CASSLRAGGNEQFF	TGTGCCAGCAGTTTAAGAGCCGGGGGCAATGAGCAGTTCTTC
.	TRBV28	TRBJ1-1	.	CASSRPSMNTEAFF	TGTGCCAGCAGTCGCCCATCGATGAACACTGAAGCTTTCTTT
.	TRBV30	TRBJ2-4	few	CAWSIGPPSIQYF	TGTGCCTGGAGTATTGGTCCCCCGAGCATTCAGTACTTC
.	TRBV5-1	TRBJ2-1	.	CASSFPRGIDEQFF	TGCGCCAGCAGCTTCCCCAGGGGTATCGATGAGCAGTTCTTC
TRBD2	TRBV6-2/TRBV6-3	TRBJ2-7	once	CASSYSGGSLSEQYF	TGTGCCAGCAGTTACTCGGGCGGGAGTTTGTCCGAGCAGTACTTC
.	TRBV20-1	TRBJ2-7	.	CSARGAGGVSSYEQYF	TGCAGTGCTCGGGGGGCGGGTGGCGTTAGCTCCTACGAGCAGTACTTC
.	TRBV29-1	TRBJ2-1	.	CSVGYRVRSDEQFF	TGCAGCGTCGGATACAGGGTCCGGTCCGATGAGCAGTTCTTC
TRBD2	TRBV10-3	TRBJ2-3	.	CAISVGGLAGKGGTDTQYF	TGTGCCATCAGTGTCGGCGGACTAGCGGGAAAAGGGGGCACAGATACGCAGTATTTT
.	TRBV20-1	TRBJ2-1	.	CSAREGEGALEQFF	TGCAGTGCTAGAGAGGGTGAAGGGGCGCTCGAGCAGTTCTTC
.	TRBV6-2/TRBV6-3	TRBJ1-2	many	CASSQSNYGYTF	TGTGCCAGCAGTCAATCAAACTATGGCTACACCTTC
.	TRBV11-2	TRBJ2-1	.	CASSLGPLYNEQFF	TGTGCCAGCAGCTTAGGTCCCCTCTACAATGAGCAGTTCTTC
.	TRBV7-9	TRBJ2-3	.	CASSFMTAYTDTQYF	TGTGCCAGCAGCTTTATGACTGCCTACACAGATACGCAGTATTTT
TRBD2	TRBV14	TRBJ2-2	.	CASSPPGTSPLSNTGELFF	TGTGCCAGCAGCCCCCCCGGGACTAGCCCTCTTTCGAACACCGGGGAGCTGTTTTTT
.	TRBV28	TRBJ1-6	few	CASSLPRVDLNSPLHF	TGTGCCAGCAGTTTACCTCGTGTAGATCTTAATTCACCCCTCCACTTT
TRBD2	TRBV28	TRBJ2-2	many	CASSLAGVNTGELFF	TGTGCCAGCAGTTTAGCGGGAGTGAACACCGGGGAGCTGTTTTTT
.	TRBV19	TRBJ1-1	once	CASRNNREAFF	TGTGCCAGTAGGAATAACCGTGAAGCTTTCTTT
.	TRBV15	TRBJ2-7	.	CATSRQGTGAYEQYF	TGTGCCACCAGCAGACAAGGGACGGGCGCCTACGAGCAGTACTTC
.	TRBV29-1	TRBJ1-5	few	CSVEEARNQPQHF	TGCAGCGTTGAAGAGGCACGAAATCAGCCCCAGCATTTT
TRBD2	TRBV12-3/TRBV12-4	TRBJ2-3	few	CASSLADLSTDTQYF	TGTGCCAGCAGTCTAGCGGACCTCTCCACGGATACGCAGTATTTT
TRBD2	TRBV19	TRBJ2-1	.	CASSIEGTSGDNEQFF	TGTGCCAGTAGTATCGAGGGGACTAGCGGCGACAATGAGCAGTTCTTC
.	TRBV3-1	TRBJ2-5	.	CASSQGGRKTQYF	TGTGCCAGCAGCCAAGGAGGGCGCAAGACCCAGTACTTC
TRBD2	TRBV7-9	TRBJ2-1	.	CASSRPTSGKGQFF	TGTGCCAGCAGCCGTCCGACTAGCGGGAAGGGGCAGTTCTTC
TRBD2	TRBV5-1	TRBJ2-5	few	CASSPATSGRQETQYF	TGCGCCAGCAGCCCTGCGACTAGCGGGCGACAAGAGACCCAGTACTTC
TRBD2	TRBV29-1	TRBJ2-3	few	CSVGLAGSQTDTQYF	TGCAGCGTTGGGCTAGCGGGGTCCCAAACAGATACGCAGTATTTT
TRBD2	TRBV27	TRBJ2-1	.	CASSLTTPGLADYNEQFF	TGTGCCAGCAGTTTAACCACACCGGGACTAGCGGACTACAATGAGCAGTTCTTC
TRBD2	TRBV15	TRBJ2-3	few	CATSRGTTSGIKDTQYF	TGTGCCACCAGCAGAGGAACGACTAGCGGGATTAAAGATACGCAGTATTTT
TRBD1	TRBV5-6	TRBJ2-7	few	CASSPSGTGSSEQYF	TGTGCCAGCAGCCCTTCTGGGACAGGTTCGTCCGAGCAGTACTTC
TRBD1	TRBV9	TRBJ1-1	few	CASTPTGGEGAFF	TGTGCCAGCACCCCGACAGGGGGTGAAGGAGCTTTCTTT
.	TRBV5-1	TRBJ2-1	few	CASSTGSSSYNEQFF	TGCGCCAGCAGCACCGGGAGCAGCTCCTACAATGAGCAGTTCTTC
TRBD2	TRBV5-6	TRBJ2-1	few	CASSFLGRSPYNEQFF	TGTGCCAGCAGCTTCCTCGGGAGGTCCCCTTACAATGAGCAGTTCTTC
.	TRBV4-3	TRBJ2-7	.	CASSPFLAGGYEQYF	TGCGCCAGCAGCCCCTTCCTGGCCGGCGGCTACGAGCAGTACTTC
TRBD1	TRBV5-6	TRBJ2-2	few	CASAEWGQGAPGTGELFF	TGTGCCAGCGCAGAATGGGGACAGGGGGCTCCGGGGACCGGGGAGCTGTTTTTT
.	TRBV5-1	TRBJ2-5	few	CASGPGQETQYF	TGCGCCAGCGGACCGGGGCAAGAGACCCAGTACTTC
.	TRBV7-2	TRBJ2-1	few	CASSLVVGEQFF	TGTGCCAGCAGCTTAGTGGTCGGTGAGCAGTTCTTC
.	TRBV3-1	TRBJ2-5	few	CASSQPGGRETQYF	TGTGCCAGCAGCCAGCCAGGTGGGCGGGAGACCCAGTACTTC